Listed below are T cell receptor beta chains from one sample, sequenced in a study of cytomegalovirus exposure and HLA in healthy donors. The data were produced by immunoSEQ multiplex PCR, yet TCRdb's version contains in-frame clones alone and is incomplete. The sample has under 130,000 clones; under 80% are singletons. Sequencing was carried out using PBMCs. These receptors came from a woman between 40 and 50 years old in good health and CMV-seropositive. CDR3s include the opening cysteine and the closing phenylalanine or tryptophan. The D gene is left open where the match is weak. Only part of the rows carry a size: once, few, many, or a class if the clone is expanded.

j_call clone_size d_call v_call cdr3_aa cdr3_nt
TRBJ1-2 . TRBD1 TRBV5-1 CASSLATGQNYGYTF TGCGCCAGCAGCTTGGCGACAGGGCAGAACTATGGCTACACCTTC
TRBJ2-3 . TRBD2 TRBV10-2 CASSGGLAGNTQYF TGCGCCAGCAGTGGAGGACTAGCGGGGAATACGCAGTATTTT
TRBJ1-2 . . TRBV5-1 CASSLVAGPDGYTF TGCGCCAGCAGCTTGGTTGCGGGGCCAGATGGCTACACCTTC
TRBJ2-3 . . TRBV11-2 CASTTLRGRSTDTQYF TGTGCCAGCACCACTCTCAGGGGGAGGTCAACAGATACGCAGTATTTT
TRBJ1-2 . . TRBV28 CASSSTGGTVDYGYTF TGTGCCAGCAGTTCGACCGGGGGTACGGTTGACTATGGCTACACCTTC
TRBJ2-1 . TRBD2 TRBV25-1 CASSELSGTSVFF TGTGCCAGCAGTGAATTATCGGGGACTAGCGTCTTCTTC
TRBJ1-2 once TRBD1 TRBV6-1 CASSESTGDGGYTF TGTGCCAGCAGTGAAAGTACAGGGGATGGAGGCTACACCTTC
TRBJ2-2 . TRBD1 TRBV7-8 CASTPDYGQVPSTGELFF TGTGCCAGCACCCCCGATTACGGACAGGTCCCGAGCACCGGGGAGCTGTTTTTT
TRBJ1-1 . . TRBV5-1 CASSRESGTEAFF TGCGCCAGCAGCCGTGAATCCGGGACTGAAGCTTTCTTT
TRBJ1-3 . . TRBV4-1 CASSQVSWTPNTIYF TGCGCCAGCAGCCAAGTATCGTGGACACCTAACACCATATATTTT
TRBJ2-5 . TRBD1 TRBV7-9 CASSLMGQPQETQYF TGTGCCAGCAGCTTGATGGGACAGCCACAAGAGACCCAGTACTTC
TRBJ2-1 . TRBD1 TRBV19 CASSRTGGYYEQFF TGTGCCAGTAGTAGAACAGGGGGTTACTATGAGCAGTTCTTC
TRBJ1-2 . . TRBV5-1 CASSSTLAGAYGYTF TGCGCCAGCAGCTCCACATTGGCGGGGGCCTATGGCTACACCTTC
TRBJ2-2 . . TRBV28 CASSFSTGELFF TGTGCCAGCAGTTTTTCTACCGGGGAGCTGTTTTTT
TRBJ2-3 . TRBD2 TRBV27 CASSPQKLAGVDTQYF TGTGCCAGCAGTCCCCAAAAACTAGCGGGAGTAGATACGCAGTATTTT
TRBJ1-2 . TRBD1 TRBV11-3 CASSSRDRGSYGYTF TGTGCCAGCAGCTCCCGGGACAGGGGTAGCTATGGCTACACCTTC
TRBJ1-2 . TRBD1 TRBV11-2 CASSQRRDRVFFGGYTF TGTGCCAGCAGTCAAAGGCGGGACAGGGTTTTTTTTGGGGGCTACACCTTC
TRBJ2-7 . TRBD1 TRBV7-9 CSSSQSGQSAEQYF TGTTCCAGCAGCCAGTCGGGACAGTCAGCCGAGCAGTACTTC
TRBJ1-4 . TRBD1 TRBV29-1 CSVLRDRGDEKLFF TGCAGCGTACTCCGGGACAGGGGGGATGAAAAACTGTTTTTT
TRBJ2-7 . . TRBV11-2 CASSFSQGIHEQYF TGTGCCAGCAGCTTTTCCCAGGGGATCCACGAGCAGTACTTC
TRBJ2-1 . TRBD2 TRBV9 CASSATSVSSYNEQFF TGTGCCAGCAGCGCCACTAGCGTCAGTTCCTACAATGAGCAGTTCTTC
TRBJ1-2 once . TRBV28 CASSSFSGGRDYGYTF TGTGCCAGCAGTTCGTTTTCCGGGGGGAGGGACTATGGCTACACCTTC
TRBJ1-1 . . TRBV19 CASSRTALVNTEAFF TGTGCCAGTAGTAGGACTGCATTGGTGAACACTGAAGCTTTCTTT
TRBJ2-2 . . TRBV7-2 CASSLVGLNTGELFF TGTGCCAGCAGCTTAGTCGGACTGAACACCGGGGAGCTGTTTTTT
TRBJ1-5 . TRBD1 TRBV18 CASSPRTGNNQPQHF TGTGCCAGCTCACCCAGGACAGGGAACAATCAGCCCCAGCATTTT